This T cell receptor beta chain came from a study of cytomegalovirus exposure and HLA in healthy donors. Study overall: The 130 or so validation repertoires, a later analysis reported, used the same platform as the 600 to 850 repertoires from the first cohort. Whole-study findings and limits: Researchers catalogued under 200 TCR beta chains as cytomegalovirus-associated.

Donors were drawn from the approximately 120-subject validation cohort, separate from the roughly 670-subject first cohort. Sequencing was performed with immunoSEQ multiplex PCR; in TCRdb, only in-frame clones are kept and a portion is missing. The sample holds 95,000 to 150,000 clones, 70% to 90% seen once. CDR3 length: 14 amino acids. Trimming took 5 bases from V and 2 from J, leaving 12 bases between them. CDR1 is SGHVS, CDR2 FQNEAQ, per germline. With respect to this clone: Its target is unknown.

The origin of this receptor is a young woman in good health and CMV-seropositive. The rearrangement links TRBV7-8 to TRBJ1-1; possibly TRBD1 for D (6 bases). Sequenced sample: PBMCs. In DNA, the CDR3 is TGTGCCAGCAGCCCAGGGGCCGGAAACACTGAAGCTTTCTTT. Its protein is CASSPGAGNTEAFF.